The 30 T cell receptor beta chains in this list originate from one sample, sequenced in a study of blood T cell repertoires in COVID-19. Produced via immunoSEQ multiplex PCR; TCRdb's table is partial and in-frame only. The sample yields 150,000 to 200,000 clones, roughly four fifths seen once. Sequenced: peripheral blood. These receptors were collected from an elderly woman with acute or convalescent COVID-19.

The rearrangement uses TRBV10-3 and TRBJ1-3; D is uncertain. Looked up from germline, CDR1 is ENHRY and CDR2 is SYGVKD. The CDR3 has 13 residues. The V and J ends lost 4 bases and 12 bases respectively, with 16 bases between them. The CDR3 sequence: CAISVRGVEDIYF. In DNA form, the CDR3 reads TGTGCCATCAGTGTGCGGGGAGTCGAGGACATATATTTT.

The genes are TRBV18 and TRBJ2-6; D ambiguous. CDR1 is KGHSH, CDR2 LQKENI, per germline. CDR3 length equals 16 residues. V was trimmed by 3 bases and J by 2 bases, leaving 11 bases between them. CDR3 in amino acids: CASSPGREPGANVLTF. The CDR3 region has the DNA TGTGCCAGCTCACCGGGCCGCGAACCTGGGGCCAACGTCCTGACTTTC.

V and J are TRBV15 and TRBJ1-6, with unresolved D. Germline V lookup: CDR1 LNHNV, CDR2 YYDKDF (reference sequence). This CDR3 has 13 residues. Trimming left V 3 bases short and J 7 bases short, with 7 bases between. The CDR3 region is CATSRAENSPLHF. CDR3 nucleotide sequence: TGTGCCACCAGCAGGGCAGAAAATTCACCCCTCCACTTT.

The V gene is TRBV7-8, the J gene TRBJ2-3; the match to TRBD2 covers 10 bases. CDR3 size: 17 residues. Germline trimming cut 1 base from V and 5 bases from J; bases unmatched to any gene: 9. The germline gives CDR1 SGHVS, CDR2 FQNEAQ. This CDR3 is CASSLVPAGGARDTQYF. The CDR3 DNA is TGTGCCAGCAGCTTAGTTCCAGCGGGAGGGGCACGAGATACGCAGTATTTT. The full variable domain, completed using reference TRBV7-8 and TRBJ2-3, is GAGVSQSPRYKVAKRGQDVALRCDPISGHVSLFWYQQALGQGPEFLTYFQNEAQLDKSGLPSDRFFAERPEGSVSTLKIQRTQQEDSAVYLCASSLVPAGGARDTQYFGPGTRLTVL.

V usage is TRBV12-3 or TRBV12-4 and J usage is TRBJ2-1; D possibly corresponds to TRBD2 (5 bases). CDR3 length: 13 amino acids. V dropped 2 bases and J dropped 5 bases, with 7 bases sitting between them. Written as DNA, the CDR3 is TGTGCCAGCAGTTTAACCGGGAACAATGAGCAGTTCTTC. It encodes CASSLTGNNEQFF.

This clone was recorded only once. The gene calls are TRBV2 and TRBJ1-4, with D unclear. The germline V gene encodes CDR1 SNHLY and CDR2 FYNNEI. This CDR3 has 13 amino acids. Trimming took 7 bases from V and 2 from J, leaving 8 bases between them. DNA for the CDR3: TGTGCCAGCATTGGGCTGACTAATGAAAAACTGTTTTTT. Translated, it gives CASIGLTNEKLFF.

DNA of the CDR3: TGTGCCAGCAGGGGGCTCCCCTACAATGAGCAGTTCTTC. Translation gives CASRGLPYNEQFF. The gene calls are TRBV6-5 and TRBJ2-1; tentative D call: TRBD1 (5 bases). This CDR3 spans 13 amino acids. V was cut by 6 bases and J by 2 bases, with 8 bases left in between. CDR1 MNHEY and CDR2 SVGAGI come from the germline V gene.

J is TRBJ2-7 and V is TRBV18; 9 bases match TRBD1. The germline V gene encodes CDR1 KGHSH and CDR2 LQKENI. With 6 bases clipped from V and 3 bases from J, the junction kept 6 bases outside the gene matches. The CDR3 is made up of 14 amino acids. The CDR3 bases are TGTGCCAGCTCGTCCGGGACAGGGATCTACGAGCAGTACTTC. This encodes CASSSGTGIYEQYF.

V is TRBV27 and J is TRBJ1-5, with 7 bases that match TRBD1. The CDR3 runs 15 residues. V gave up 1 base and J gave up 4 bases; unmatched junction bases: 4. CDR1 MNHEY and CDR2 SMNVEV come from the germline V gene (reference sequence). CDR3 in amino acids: CASSLFTGENQPQHF. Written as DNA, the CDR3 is TGTGCCAGCAGTTTATTTACAGGGGAAAATCAGCCCCAGCATTTT.

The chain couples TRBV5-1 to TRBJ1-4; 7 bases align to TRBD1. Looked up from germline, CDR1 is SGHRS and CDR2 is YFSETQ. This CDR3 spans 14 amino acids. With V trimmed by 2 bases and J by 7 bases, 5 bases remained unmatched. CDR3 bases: TGCGCCAGCAGCTTCGCCAGGGGGACTGAAAAACTGTTTTTT. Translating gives CASSFARGTEKLFF.

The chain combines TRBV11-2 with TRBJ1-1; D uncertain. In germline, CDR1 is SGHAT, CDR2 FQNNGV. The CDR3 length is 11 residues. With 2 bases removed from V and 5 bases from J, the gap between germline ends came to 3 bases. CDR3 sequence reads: CASSLQTEAFF. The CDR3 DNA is TGTGCCAGCAGCTTACAGACTGAAGCTTTCTTT.

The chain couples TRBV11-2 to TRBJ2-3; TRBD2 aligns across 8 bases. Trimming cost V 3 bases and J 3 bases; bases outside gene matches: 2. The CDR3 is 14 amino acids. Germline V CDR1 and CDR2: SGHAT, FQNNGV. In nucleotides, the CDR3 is TGTGCCAGCAGCTTCACTAGCGGAACAGATACGCAGTATTTT. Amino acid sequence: CASSFTSGTDTQYF.

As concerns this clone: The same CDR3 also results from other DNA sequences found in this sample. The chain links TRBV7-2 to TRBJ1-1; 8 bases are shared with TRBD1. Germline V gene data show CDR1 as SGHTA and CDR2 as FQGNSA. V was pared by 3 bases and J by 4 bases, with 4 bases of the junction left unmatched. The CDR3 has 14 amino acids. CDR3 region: CASSFTGGGTEAFF. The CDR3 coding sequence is TGTGCCAGCAGCTTTACAGGGGGGGGCACTGAAGCTTTCTTT.

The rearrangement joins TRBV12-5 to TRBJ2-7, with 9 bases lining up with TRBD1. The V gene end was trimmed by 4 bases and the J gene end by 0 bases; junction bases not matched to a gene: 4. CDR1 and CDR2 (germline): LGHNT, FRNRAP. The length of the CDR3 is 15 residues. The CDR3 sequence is CASGSPTGGSYEQYF. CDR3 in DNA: TGTGCTAGTGGTTCGCCGACAGGGGGCTCCTACGAGCAGTACTTC. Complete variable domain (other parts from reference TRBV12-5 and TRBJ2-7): DARVTQTPRHKVTEMGQEVTMRCQPILGHNTVFWYRQTMMQGLELLAYFRNRAPLDDSGMPKDRFSAEMPDATLATLKIQPSEPRDSAVYFCASGSPTGGSYEQYFGPGTRLTVT.

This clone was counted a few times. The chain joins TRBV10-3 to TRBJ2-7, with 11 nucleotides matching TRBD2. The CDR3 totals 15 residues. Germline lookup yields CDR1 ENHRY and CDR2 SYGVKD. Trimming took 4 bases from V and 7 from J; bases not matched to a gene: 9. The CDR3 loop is CAISGLAGTSGEQYF. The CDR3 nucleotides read TGTGCCATCAGTGGACTAGCGGGAACCTCAGGGGAGCAGTACTTC.

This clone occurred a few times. This CDR3 reads CASSATGFSGSPLHF. The CDR3 bases are TGCGCCAGCAGCGCGACAGGGTTTTCGGGTTCACCCCTCCACTTT. The rearrangement uses TRBV4-1 and TRBJ1-6; the match to TRBD1 covers 7 bases. Germline CDR1 MGHRA, CDR2 YSYEKL. This CDR3 comprises 15 residues. V trimming: 5 bases; J trimming: 9 bases; junction bases outside the gene matches: 10.

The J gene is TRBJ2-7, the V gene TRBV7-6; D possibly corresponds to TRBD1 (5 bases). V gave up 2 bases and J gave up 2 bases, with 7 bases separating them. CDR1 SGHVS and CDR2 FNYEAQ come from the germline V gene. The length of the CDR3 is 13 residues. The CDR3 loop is CASSLQGPYEQYF. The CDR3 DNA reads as TGTGCCAGCAGCTTACAGGGTCCCTACGAGCAGTACTTC.

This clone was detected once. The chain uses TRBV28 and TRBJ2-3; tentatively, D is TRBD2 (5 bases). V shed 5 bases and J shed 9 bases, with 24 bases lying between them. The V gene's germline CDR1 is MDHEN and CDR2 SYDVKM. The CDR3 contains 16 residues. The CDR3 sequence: CASSPPAALGMGTQYF. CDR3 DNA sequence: TGTGCCAGCAGTCCGCCAGCGGCTCTTGGGATGGGAACGCAGTATTTT.

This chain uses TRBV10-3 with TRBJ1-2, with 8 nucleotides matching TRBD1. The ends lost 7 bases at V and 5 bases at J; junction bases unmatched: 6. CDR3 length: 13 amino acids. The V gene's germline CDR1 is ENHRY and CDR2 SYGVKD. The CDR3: CAIMGGQDYGYTF. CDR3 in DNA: TGTGCCATCATGGGGGGACAGGATTATGGCTACACCTTC.

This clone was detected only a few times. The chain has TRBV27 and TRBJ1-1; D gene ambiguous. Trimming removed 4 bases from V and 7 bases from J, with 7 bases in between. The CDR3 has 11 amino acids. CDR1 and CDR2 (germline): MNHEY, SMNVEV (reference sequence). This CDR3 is CASSSVFEAFF. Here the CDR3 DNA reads TGTGCCAGCAGTTCCGTCTTTGAAGCTTTCTTT.

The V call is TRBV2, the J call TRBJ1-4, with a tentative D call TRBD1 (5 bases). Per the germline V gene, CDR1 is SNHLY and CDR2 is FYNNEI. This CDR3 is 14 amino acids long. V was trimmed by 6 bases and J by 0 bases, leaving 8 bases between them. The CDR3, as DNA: TGTGCCAGCAGGGACATTGCAACTAATGAAAAACTGTTTTTT. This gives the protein CASRDIATNEKLFF.

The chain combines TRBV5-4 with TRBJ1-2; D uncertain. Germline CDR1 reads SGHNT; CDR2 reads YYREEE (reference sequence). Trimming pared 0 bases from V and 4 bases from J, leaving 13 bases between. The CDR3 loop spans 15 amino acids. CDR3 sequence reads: CASSLDRAAGYGYTF. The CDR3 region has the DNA TGTGCCAGCAGCTTGGACCGGGCCGCGGGCTATGGCTACACCTTC.

CDR3 coding DNA: TGTGCCAGCAGCCGAGCGGGAAGCGAACAAGAGACCCAGTACTTC. Residues: CASSRAGSEQETQYF. The rearrangement uses TRBV9 and TRBJ2-5, with 7 bases matching TRBD2. The trim removed 4 bases at V and 2 bases at J, leaving 8 bases unmatched. Germline CDR1 reads SGDLS; CDR2 reads YYNGEE. This CDR3 is 15 amino acids long.

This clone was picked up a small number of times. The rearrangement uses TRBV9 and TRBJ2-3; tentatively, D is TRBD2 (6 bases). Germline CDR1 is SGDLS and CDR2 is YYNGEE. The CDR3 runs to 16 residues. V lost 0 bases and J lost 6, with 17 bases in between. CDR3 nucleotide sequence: TGTGCCAGCAGCGTAGCTGCCGGGAGAGAATCTGATACGCAGTATTTT. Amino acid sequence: CASSVAAGRESDTQYF.

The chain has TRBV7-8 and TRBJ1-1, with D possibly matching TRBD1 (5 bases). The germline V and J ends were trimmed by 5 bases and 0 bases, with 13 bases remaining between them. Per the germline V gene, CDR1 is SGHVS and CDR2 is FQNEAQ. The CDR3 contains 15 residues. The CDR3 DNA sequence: TGTGCCAGCAGCCCAGTGGGGGGGATGAACACTGAAGCTTTCTTT. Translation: CASSPVGGMNTEAFF.

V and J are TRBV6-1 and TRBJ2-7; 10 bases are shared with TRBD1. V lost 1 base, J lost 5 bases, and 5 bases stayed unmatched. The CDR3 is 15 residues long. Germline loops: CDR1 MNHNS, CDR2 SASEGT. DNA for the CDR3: TGTGCCAGCAGTGAAGGGGAGACAGGGGGCGACGAGCAGTACTTC. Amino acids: CASSEGETGGDEQYF.

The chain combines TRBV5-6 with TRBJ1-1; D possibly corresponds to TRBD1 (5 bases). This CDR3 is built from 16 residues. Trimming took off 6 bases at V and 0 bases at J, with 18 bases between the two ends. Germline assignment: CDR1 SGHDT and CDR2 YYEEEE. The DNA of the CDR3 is TGTGCCAGCACCCCCGGGTGGGGGGGATTGAACACTGAAGCTTTCTTT. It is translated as CASTPGWGGLNTEAFF.

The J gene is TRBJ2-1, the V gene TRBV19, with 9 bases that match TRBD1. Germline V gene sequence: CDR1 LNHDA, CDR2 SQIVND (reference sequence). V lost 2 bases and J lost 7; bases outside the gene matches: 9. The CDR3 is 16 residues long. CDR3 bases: TGTGCCAGTAGTATAATGGGACAGGGATTGTATAATGAGCAGTTCTTC. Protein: CASSIMGQGLYNEQFF. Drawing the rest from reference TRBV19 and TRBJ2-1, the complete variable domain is DGGITQSPKYLFRKEGQNVTLSCEQNLNHDAMYWYRQDPGQGLRLIYYSQIVNDFQKGDIAEGYSVSREKKESFPLTVTSAQKNPTAFYLCASSIMGQGLYNEQFFGPGTRLTVL.

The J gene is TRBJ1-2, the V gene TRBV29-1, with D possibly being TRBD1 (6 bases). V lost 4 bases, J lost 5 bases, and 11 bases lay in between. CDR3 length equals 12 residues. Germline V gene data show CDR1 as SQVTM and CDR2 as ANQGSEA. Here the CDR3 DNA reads TGCAGCGTTGTGGACAGTCGGTATGGCTACACCTTC. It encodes CSVVDSRYGYTF.

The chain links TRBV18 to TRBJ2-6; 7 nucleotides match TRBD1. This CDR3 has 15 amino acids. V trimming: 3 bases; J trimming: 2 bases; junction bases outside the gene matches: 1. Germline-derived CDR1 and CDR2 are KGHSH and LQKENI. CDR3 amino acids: CASSPTGTGANVLTF. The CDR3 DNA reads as TGTGCCAGCTCACCGACAGGGACTGGGGCCAACGTCCTGACTTTC. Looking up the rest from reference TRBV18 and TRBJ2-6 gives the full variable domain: NAGVMQNPRHLVRRRGQEARLRCSPMKGHSHVYWYRQLPEEGLKFMVYLQKENIIDESGMPKERFSAEFPKEGPSILRIQQVVRGDSAAYFCASSPTGTGANVLTFGAGSRLTVL.